The next 10 T cell receptor beta chains were all read from a single sample in a study of blood T cell repertoires in COVID-19. The method was immunoSEQ multiplex PCR; TCRdb's version includes in-frame clones alone and lacks a portion of them. The sample consists of 300,000 to 400,000 clones, roughly 86% of them appearing once. Sequenced sample: peripheral blood. Receptor source: a human donor in a cohort sampled during active COVID-19.

This clone was observed a single time. The chain uses TRBV28 and TRBJ1-1; D perhaps matches TRBD1 (6 bases). CDR1 and CDR2 from the germline V gene are MDHEN and SYDVKM. CDR3 length: 16 residues. The ends were cut back, 3 bases at V and 6 bases at J, with 20 bases in the middle. CDR3 sequence: CASSFRTVRLSSEAFF. As DNA, the CDR3 is TGTGCCAGCAGTTTCAGGACAGTGAGGCTATCGTCTGAAGCTTTCTTT.

This chain uses TRBV29-1 with TRBJ1-4; D remains unclear. The CDR3 consists of 12 residues. CDR1 is SQVTM and CDR2 is ANQGSEA in the germline V gene. V was trimmed by 6 bases and J by 5 bases, leaving 10 bases between them. The CDR3 loop reads CSVRGLNEKLFF. DNA of the CDR3: TGCAGCGTGCGAGGGCTAAATGAAAAACTGTTTTTT.

J is TRBJ2-1 and V is TRBV4-1; no clear D. Deletions cut 4 bases from V and 9 bases from J, with 10 bases between. The CDR3 runs 12 residues. Germline V gene data show CDR1 as MGHRA and CDR2 as YSYEKL. The CDR3 region has the DNA TGCGCCAGCAGCCTTGTTAACAGTGAGCAGTTCTTC. It specifies CASSLVNSEQFF.

This clone has just one count. The rearrangement links TRBV29-1 to TRBJ1-2; D remains ambiguous. Germline V gives CDR1 SQVTM, CDR2 ANQGSEA. Trimming shortened V by 6 bases and J by 0 bases, and 11 bases separated the two germline ends. The CDR3 spans 13 residues. CDR3 loop: CSVRRAANYGYTF. The CDR3 DNA sequence: TGCAGCGTCCGGAGGGCAGCTAACTATGGCTACACCTTC. The whole variable domain, filled in from reference TRBV29-1 and TRBJ1-2, reads SAVISQKPSRDICQRGTSLTIQCQVDSQVTMMFWYRQQPGQSLTLIATANQGSEATYESGFVIDKFPISRPNLTFSTLTVSNMSPEDSSIYLCSVRRAANYGYTFGSGTRLTVV.

This chain links TRBV7-9 with TRBJ1-2, with TRBD1 as a possible D gene (5 bases). V was trimmed by 5 bases and J by 0 bases, leaving 16 bases between them. From germline, CDR1 is SEHNR and CDR2 FQNEAQ (reference sequence). The CDR3 length is 16 residues. CDR3 coding DNA: TGTGCCAGCAGCACCACTAATCGGGGGGCTAACTATGGCTACACCTTC. This translates into CASSTTNRGANYGYTF.

This clone was detected a few times. The chain combines TRBV27 with TRBJ2-7; 9 bases fit TRBD1. From germline, CDR1 is MNHEY and CDR2 SMNVEV (reference sequence). The length of the CDR3 is 16 residues. Trimming at V came to 5 bases and at J to 2 bases, leaving 10 bases not matched to a gene. The chain's CDR3 is CASSPRGQGGAYEQYF. The CDR3 region has the DNA TGTGCCAGCAGTCCTCGGGGACAGGGAGGGGCCTACGAGCAGTACTTC.

The chain recombines TRBV24-1 with TRBJ2-3; 7 positions agree with TRBD2. The length of the CDR3 is 15 residues. Germline V gene data show CDR1 as KGHDR and CDR2 as SFDVKD. V shed 1 base and J 2 bases; nucleotides not matched to a gene: 2. The CDR3 region has the DNA TGTGCCACCAGTGATTTAGCGGGGATCACAGATACGCAGTATTTT. Protein product: CATSDLAGITDTQYF.

The chain has TRBV5-1 and TRBJ2-1, with 14 bases that match TRBD2. The germline CDR1 and CDR2 sequences are SGHRS and YFSETQ. V shed 2 bases, J shed 9 bases, and the junction held 4 bases outside the gene matches. CDR3 length: 15 amino acids. The CDR3 protein is CASSLSTSGRAEQFF. CDR3 in DNA: TGCGCCAGCAGCTTATCGACTAGCGGGAGGGCTGAGCAGTTCTTC.

This clone was seen a few times. CDR3: CASSIGGLAGYRYNEQFF. Written as DNA, the CDR3 is TGTGCCAGTAGTATCGGGGGGTTAGCGGGGTATCGATACAATGAGCAGTTCTTC. The V and J genes are TRBV19 and TRBJ2-1; 8 bases are a match to TRBD2. The germline V gene encodes CDR1 LNHDA and CDR2 SQIVND (reference sequence). V was pared by 3 bases and J by 4 bases, with 14 bases of the junction left unmatched. The CDR3 runs to 18 residues. Full variable domain (missing parts from reference TRBV19 and TRBJ2-1): DGGITQSPKYLFRKEGQNVTLSCEQNLNHDAMYWYRQDPGQGLRLIYYSQIVNDFQKGDIAEGYSVSREKKESFPLTVTSAQKNPTAFYLCASSIGGLAGYRYNEQFFGPGTRLTVL.

The chain recombines TRBV4-1 with TRBJ1-2; D is ambiguous. This CDR3 has 18 residues. The germline V and J ends were trimmed by 3 bases and 3 bases, with 23 bases remaining between them. The germline CDR1 and CDR2 sequences are MGHRA and YSYEKL. In DNA, the CDR3 is TGCGCCAGCAGCCAGAGAGGAGACTTCTCTAGAAAGGACTATGGCTACACCTTC. Protein product: CASSQRGDFSRKDYGYTF.